The sequence of this TCR beta chain was determined in a study of T cells in tuberculosis. This clone has only one observation. The CDR3 loop spans 15 amino acids. V lost 1 base to trimming and J lost 3 bases; unmatched junction nucleotides: 5. Germline V gene data show CDR1 as PRHDT and CDR2 as FYEKMQ (reference sequence). This table comes from immunoSEQ multiplex PCR, and its TCRdb copy is limited to in-frame clones, with some not included. The data contain about 20,000 clones, approximately 90% of them seen just once; the ten biggest clones take up over 12%. The clonotype was recovered from a donor aged 10-30 years with latent tuberculosis or without tuberculosis infection. Sequences were obtained from PBMCs. The chain links TRBV13 to TRBJ1-2, with 7 bases lining up with TRBD1. CDR3 nucleotide sequence: TGTGCCAGCAGCTTAGTTTTCCAGGGGGACTATGGCTACACCTTC. Encoded protein: CASSLVFQGDYGYTF.